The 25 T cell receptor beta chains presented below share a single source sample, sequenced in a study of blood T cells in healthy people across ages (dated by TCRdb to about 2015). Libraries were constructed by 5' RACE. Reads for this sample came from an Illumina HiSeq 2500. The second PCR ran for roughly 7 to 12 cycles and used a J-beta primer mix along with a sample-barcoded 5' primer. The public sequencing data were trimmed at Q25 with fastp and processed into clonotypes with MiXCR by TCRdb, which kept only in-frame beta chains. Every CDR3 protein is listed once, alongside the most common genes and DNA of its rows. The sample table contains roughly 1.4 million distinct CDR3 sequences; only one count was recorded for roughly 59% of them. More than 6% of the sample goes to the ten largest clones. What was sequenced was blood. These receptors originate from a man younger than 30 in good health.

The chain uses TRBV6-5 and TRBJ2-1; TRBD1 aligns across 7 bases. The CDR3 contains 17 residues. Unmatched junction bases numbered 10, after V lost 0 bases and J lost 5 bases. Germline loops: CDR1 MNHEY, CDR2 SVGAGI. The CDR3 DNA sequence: TGTGCCAGCAGTTACTCTTTCGGGACAGCCGGAAACAATGAGCAGTTCTTC. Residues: CASSYSFGTAGNNEQFF.

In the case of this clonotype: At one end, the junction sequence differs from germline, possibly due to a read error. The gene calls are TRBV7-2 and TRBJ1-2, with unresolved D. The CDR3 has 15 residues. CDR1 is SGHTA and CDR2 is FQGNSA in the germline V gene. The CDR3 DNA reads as TGTGCCAGCAGTTTAGAATCTATGAGGGCTTATGGCTACACCTTC. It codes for CASSLESMRAYGYTF. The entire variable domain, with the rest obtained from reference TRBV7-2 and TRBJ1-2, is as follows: GAGVSQSPSNKVTEKGKDVELRCDPISGHTALYWYRQSLGQGLEFLIYFQGNSAPDKSGLPSDRFSAERTGGSVSTLTIQRTQQEDSAVYLCASSLESMRAYGYTFGSGTRLTVV.

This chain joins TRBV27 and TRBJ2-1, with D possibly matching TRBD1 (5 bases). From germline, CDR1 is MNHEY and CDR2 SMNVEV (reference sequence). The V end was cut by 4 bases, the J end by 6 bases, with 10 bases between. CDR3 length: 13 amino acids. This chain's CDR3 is CASSSDSTNEQFF. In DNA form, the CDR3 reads TGTGCCAGCAGTTCCGACAGTACCAATGAGCAGTTCTTC.

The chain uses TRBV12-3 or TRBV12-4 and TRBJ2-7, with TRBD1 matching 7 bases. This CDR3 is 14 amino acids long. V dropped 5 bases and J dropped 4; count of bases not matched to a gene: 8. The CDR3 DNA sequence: TGTGCCAGCAGTGAACGACAGGGTCAGTACGAGCAGTACTTC. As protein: CASSERQGQYEQYF.

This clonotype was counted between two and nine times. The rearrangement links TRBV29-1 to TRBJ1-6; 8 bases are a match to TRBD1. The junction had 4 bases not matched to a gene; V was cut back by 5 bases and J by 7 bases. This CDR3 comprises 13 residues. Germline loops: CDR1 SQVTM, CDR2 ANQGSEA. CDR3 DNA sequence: TGCAGCGTTAGGACAGGGACCAATTCACCCCTCCACTTT. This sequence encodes CSVRTGTNSPLHF. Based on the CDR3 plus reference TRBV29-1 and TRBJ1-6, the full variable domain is SAVISQKPSRDICQRGTSLTIQCQVDSQVTMMFWYRQQPGQSLTLIATANQGSEATYESGFVIDKFPISRPNLTFSTLTVSNMSPEDSSIYLCSVRTGTNSPLHFGNGTRLTVT.

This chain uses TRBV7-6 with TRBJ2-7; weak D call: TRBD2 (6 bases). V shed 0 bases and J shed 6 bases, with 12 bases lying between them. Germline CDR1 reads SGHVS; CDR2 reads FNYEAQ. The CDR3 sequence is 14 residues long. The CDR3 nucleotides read TGTGCCAGCAGCTTAGCGGCTAGCGAGGGCGAGCAGTACTTC. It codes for CASSLAASEGEQYF.

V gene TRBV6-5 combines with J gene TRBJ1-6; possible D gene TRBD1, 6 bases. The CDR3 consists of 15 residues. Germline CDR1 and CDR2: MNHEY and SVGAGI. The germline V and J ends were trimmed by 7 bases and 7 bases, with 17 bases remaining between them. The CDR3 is CASKGDTGWNSPLHF. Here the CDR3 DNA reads TGTGCCAGCAAGGGGGATACAGGGTGGAATTCACCCCTCCACTTT.

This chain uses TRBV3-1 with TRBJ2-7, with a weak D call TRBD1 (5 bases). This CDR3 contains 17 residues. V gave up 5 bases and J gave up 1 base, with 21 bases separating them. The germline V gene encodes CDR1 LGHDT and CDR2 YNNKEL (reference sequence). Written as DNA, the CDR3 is TGTGCCAGCAGCTTCACCGTGGGGCGGTTACAATCCTACGAGCAGTACTTC. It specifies CASSFTVGRLQSYEQYF.

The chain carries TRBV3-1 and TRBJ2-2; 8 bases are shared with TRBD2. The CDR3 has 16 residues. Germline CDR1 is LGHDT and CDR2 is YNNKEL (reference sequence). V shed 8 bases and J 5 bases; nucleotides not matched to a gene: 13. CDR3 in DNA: TGTGCCAGCGGTATGAGTCGGGGGGGCCGAACCGGGGAGCTGTTTTTT. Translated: CASGMSRGGRTGELFF. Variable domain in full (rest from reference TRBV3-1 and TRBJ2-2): DTAVSQTPKYLVTQMGNDKSIKCEQNLGHDTMYWYKQDSKKFLKIMFSYNNKELIINETVPNRFSPKSPDKAHLNLHINSLELGDSAVYFCASGMSRGGRTGELFFGEGSRLTVL.

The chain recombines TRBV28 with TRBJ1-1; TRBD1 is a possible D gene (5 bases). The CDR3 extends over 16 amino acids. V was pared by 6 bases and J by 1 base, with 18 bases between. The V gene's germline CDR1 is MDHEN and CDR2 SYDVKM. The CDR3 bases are TGTGCCAGCAGACCTGACTGGGACGGTGGGAACACTGAAGCTTTCTTT. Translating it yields CASRPDWDGGNTEAFF.

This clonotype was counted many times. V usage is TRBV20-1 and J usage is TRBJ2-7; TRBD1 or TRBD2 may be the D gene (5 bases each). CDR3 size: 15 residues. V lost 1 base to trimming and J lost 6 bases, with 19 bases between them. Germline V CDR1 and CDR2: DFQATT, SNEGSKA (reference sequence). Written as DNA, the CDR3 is TGCAGTGCTAGAGTACCGGGACCCATCGATGGCGAGCAGTACTTC. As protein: CSARVPGPIDGEQYF.

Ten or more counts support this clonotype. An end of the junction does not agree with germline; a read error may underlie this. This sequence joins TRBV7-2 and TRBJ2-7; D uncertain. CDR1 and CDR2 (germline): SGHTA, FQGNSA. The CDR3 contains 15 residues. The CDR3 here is CASSLAPGRAYEQYF. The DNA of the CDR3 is TGTGCCAGCAGTTTAGCCCCCGGGCGAGCCTACGAGCAGTACTTC.

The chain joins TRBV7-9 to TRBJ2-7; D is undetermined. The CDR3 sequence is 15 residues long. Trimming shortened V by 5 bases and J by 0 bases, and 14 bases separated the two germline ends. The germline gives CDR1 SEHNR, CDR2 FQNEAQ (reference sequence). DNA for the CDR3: TGTGCCAGCAGCCGGGCGGACGGTAGCTCCTACGAGCAGTACTTC. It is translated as CASSRADGSSYEQYF.

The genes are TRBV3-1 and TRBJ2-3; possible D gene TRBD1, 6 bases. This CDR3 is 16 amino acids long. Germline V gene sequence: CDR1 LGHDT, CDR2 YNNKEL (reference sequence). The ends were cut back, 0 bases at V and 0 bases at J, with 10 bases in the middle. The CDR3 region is CASSQDWGQSTDTQYF. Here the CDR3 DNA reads TGTGCCAGCAGCCAAGACTGGGGACAAAGCACAGATACGCAGTATTTT.

Here the CDR3 DNA reads TGTGCCAGCAGCTTAGTGGACAGGGCCGGGTACGAGCAGTACTTC. The encoded protein is CASSLVDRAGYEQYF. This chain uses TRBV7-2 with TRBJ2-7; 8 bases agree with TRBD1. Per germline, CDR1 SGHTA and CDR2 FQGNSA. V lost 1 base, J lost 4 bases, and 6 bases stayed unmatched. The CDR3 is 15 amino acids.

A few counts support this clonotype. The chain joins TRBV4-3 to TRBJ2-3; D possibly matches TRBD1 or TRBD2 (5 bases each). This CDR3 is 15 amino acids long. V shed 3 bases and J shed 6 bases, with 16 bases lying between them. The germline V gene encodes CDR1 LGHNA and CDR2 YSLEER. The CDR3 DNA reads TGCGCCAGCAGCCACGCCGGGACCCAAGAGGATACGCAGTATTTT. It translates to CASSHAGTQEDTQYF.

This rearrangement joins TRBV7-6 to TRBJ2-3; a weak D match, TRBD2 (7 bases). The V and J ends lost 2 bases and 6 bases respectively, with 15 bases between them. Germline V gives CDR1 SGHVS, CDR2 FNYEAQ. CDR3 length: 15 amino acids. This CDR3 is CASSLSGGRYDTQYF. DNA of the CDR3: TGTGCCAGCAGCTTATCGGGGGGCCGATACGATACGCAGTATTTT.

Here the CDR3 reads CASSQDRAYTDTQYF. CDR3 sequence (DNA): TGTGCCAGCAGTCAGGACAGGGCTTACACAGATACGCAGTATTTT. The V and J genes are TRBV12-3 or TRBV12-4 and TRBJ2-3; 8 bases map to TRBD1. This CDR3 has 15 residues. The ends lost 5 bases at V and 2 bases at J; junction bases unmatched: 6.

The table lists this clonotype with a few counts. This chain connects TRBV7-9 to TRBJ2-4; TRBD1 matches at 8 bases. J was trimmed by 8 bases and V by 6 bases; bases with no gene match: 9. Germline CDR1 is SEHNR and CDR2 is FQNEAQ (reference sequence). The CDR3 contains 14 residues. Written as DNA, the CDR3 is TGTGCCAGCAGATATCAGGGGGCGCGGGACATTCAGTACTTC. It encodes CASRYQGARDIQYF.

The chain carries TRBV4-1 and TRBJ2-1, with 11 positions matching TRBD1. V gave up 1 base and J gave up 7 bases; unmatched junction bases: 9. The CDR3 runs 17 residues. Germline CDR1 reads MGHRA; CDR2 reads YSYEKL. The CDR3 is CASSQVYRTGGINEQFF. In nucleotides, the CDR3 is TGCGCCAGCAGCCAAGTATATAGGACAGGGGGCATTAATGAGCAGTTCTTC.

The CDR3, as DNA: TGTGCCAGCAGTCCACAAAGGACTAGCGGGAGGGGGAATGAGCAGTTCTTC. Its protein product is CASSPQRTSGRGNEQFF. The chain joins TRBV27 to TRBJ2-1, with 15 bases lining up with TRBD2. The CDR3 spans 17 residues. The V and J ends lost 5 bases and 7 bases, in that order; junction bases with no gene match: 9. Germline V lookup: CDR1 MNHEY, CDR2 SMNVEV (reference sequence).

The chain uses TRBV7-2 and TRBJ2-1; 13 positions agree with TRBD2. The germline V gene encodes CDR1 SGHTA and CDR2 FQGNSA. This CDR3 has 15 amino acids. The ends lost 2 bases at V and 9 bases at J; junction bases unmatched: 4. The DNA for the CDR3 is TGTGCCAGCAGCTTAAGGACTAGCGGGGGTAGTGAGCAGTTCTTC. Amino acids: CASSLRTSGGSEQFF.

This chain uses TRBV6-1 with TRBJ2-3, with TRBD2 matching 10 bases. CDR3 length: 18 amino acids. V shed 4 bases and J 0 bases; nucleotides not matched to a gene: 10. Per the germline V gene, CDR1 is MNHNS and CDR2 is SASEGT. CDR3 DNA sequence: TGTGCCAGCAGTGCCACACCCCAGCGGGGGGGCAGCACAGATACGCAGTATTTT. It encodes CASSATPQRGGSTDTQYF.

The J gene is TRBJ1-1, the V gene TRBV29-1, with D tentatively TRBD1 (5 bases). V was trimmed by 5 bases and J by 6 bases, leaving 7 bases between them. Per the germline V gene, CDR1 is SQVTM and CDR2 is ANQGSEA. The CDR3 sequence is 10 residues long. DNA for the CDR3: TGCAGCGTTCAGGGCCCTGAAGCTTTCTTT. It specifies CSVQGPEAFF.

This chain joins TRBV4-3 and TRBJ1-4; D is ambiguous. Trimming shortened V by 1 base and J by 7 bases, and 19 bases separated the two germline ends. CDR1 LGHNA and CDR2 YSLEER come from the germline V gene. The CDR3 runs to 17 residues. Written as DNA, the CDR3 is TGCGCCAGCAGCCAAGTAGCTAGGAGGGCGCTTCTTGAAAAACTGTTTTTT. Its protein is CASSQVARRALLEKLFF.